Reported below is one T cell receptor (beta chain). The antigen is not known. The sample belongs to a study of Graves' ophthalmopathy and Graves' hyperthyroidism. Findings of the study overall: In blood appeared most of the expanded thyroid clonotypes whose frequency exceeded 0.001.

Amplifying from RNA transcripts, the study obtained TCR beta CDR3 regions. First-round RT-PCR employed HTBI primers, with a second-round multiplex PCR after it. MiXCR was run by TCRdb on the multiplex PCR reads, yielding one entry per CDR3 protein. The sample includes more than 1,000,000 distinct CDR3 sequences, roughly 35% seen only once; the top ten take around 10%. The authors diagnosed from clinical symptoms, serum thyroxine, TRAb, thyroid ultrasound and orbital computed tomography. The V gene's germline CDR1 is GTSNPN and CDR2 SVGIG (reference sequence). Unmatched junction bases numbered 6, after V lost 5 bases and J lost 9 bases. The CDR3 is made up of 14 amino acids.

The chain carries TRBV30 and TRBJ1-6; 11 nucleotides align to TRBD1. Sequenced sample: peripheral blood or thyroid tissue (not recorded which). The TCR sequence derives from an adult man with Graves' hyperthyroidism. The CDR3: CAWALGTGGSPLHF. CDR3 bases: TGTGCCTGGGCCCTAGGGACAGGGGGTTCACCCCTCCACTTT.